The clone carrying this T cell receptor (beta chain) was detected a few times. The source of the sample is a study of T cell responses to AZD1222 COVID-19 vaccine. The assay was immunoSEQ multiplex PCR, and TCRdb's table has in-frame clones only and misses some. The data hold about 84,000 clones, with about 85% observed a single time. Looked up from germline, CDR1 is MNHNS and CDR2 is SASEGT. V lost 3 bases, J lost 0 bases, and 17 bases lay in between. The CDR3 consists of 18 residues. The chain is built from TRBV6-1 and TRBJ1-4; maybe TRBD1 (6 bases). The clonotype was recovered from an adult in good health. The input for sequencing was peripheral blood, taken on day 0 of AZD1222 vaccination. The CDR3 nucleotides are TGTGCCAGCAGTGAGTATGGACAGAGCGTTGCAACTAATGAAAAACTGTTTTTT. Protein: CASSEYGQSVATNEKLFF.